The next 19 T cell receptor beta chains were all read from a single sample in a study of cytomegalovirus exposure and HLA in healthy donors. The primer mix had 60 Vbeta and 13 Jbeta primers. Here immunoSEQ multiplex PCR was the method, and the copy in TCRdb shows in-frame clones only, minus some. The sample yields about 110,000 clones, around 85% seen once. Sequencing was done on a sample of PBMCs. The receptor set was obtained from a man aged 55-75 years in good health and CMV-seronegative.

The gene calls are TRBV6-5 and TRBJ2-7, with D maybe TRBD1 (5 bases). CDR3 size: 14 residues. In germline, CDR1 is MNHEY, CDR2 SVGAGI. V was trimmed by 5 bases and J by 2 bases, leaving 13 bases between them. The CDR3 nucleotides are TGTGCCAGCAGTCCCCGACAGTTAACCTACGAGCAGTACGTC. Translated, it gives CASSPRQLTYEQYV.

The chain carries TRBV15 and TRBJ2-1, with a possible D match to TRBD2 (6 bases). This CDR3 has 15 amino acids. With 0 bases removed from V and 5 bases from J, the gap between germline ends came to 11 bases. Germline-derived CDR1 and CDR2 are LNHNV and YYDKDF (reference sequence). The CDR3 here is CATSRDFSGDNEQFF. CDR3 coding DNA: TGTGCCACCAGCAGAGACTTCTCGGGGGACAATGAGCAGTTCTTC.

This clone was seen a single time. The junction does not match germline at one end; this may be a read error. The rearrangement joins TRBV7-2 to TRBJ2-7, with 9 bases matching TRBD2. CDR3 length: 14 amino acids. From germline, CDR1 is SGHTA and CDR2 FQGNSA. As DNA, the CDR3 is TGTGCCAGCAGCTTATCCCCCGGGACTAGCAACTCCCACTTC. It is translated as CASSLSPGTSNSHF.

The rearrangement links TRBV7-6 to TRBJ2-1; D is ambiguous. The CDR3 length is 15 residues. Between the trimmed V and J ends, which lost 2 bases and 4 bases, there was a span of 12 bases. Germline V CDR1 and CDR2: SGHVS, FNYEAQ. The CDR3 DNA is TGTGCCAGCAGCTTATCCCAGAACCAATACAATGAGCAGTTCTTC. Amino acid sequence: CASSLSQNQYNEQFF.

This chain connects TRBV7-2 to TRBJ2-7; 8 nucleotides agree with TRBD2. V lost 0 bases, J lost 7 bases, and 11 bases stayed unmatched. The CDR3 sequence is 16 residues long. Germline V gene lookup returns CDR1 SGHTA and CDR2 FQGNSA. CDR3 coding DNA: TGTGCCAGCAGCTTAGCGGTGGCGGGGGGAGGGGGAGAGCAGTACTTC. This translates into CASSLAVAGGGGEQYF. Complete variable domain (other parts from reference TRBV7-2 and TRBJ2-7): GAGVSQSPSNKVTEKGKDVELRCDPISGHTALYWYRQSLGQGLEFLIYFQGNSAPDKSGLPSDRFSAERTGGSVSTLTIQRTQQEDSAVYLCASSLAVAGGGGEQYFGPGTRLTVT.

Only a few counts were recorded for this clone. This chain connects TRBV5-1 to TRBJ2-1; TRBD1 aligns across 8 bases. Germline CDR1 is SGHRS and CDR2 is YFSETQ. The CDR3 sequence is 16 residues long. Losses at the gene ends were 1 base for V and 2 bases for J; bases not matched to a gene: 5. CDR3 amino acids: CASSLLQGAPYNEQFF. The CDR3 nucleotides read TGCGCCAGCAGCTTGCTCCAGGGGGCGCCCTACAATGAGCAGTTCTTC. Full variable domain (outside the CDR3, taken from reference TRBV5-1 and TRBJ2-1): KAGVTQTPRYLIKTRGQQVTLSCSPISGHRSVSWYQQTPGQGLQFLFEYFSETQRNKGNFPGRFSGRQFSNSRSEMNVSTLELGDSALYLCASSLLQGAPYNEQFFGPGTRLTVL.

The CDR3 sequence: CASSLGQGVNTEAFF. CDR3 DNA: TGTGCCAGCAGCTTGGGACAGGGGGTGAACACTGAAGCTTTCTTT. This chain links TRBV7-2 with TRBJ1-1, with 11 bases identical to TRBD1. V lost 3 bases, J lost 0 bases, and 0 bases stayed unmatched. In germline, CDR1 is SGHTA, CDR2 FQGNSA. The CDR3 is 15 amino acids.

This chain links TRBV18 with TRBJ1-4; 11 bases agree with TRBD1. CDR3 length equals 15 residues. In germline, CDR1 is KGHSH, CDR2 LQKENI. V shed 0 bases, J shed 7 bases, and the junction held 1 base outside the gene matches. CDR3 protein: CASSPPDRGREKLFF. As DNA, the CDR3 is TGTGCCAGCTCACCACCGGACAGGGGGCGTGAAAAACTGTTTTTT.

The CDR3 DNA reads TGTGCCCGGACTTGCTCCTACAATGAGCAGTTCTTC. Its protein is CARTCSYNEQFF. The genes are TRBV6-8 and TRBJ2-1, with a tentative D call TRBD2 (5 bases). V was trimmed by 11 bases and J by 0 bases, leaving 8 bases between them. The CDR3 runs to 12 residues. Germline CDR1 MNHGY, CDR2 SAAAGT.

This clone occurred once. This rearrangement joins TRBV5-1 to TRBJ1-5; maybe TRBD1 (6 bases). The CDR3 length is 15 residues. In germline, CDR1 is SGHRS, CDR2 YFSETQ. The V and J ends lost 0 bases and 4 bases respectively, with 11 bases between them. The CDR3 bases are TGCGCCAGCAGCTTGGATGCAGGGGAGAATCAGCCCCAGCATTTT. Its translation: CASSLDAGENQPQHF.

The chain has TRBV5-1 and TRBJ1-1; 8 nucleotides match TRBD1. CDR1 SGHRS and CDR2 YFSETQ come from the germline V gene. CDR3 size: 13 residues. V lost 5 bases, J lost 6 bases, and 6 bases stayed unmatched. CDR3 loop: CASSGGQGPEAFF. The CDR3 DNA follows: TGCGCCAGCAGTGGTGGACAGGGCCCTGAAGCTTTCTTT.

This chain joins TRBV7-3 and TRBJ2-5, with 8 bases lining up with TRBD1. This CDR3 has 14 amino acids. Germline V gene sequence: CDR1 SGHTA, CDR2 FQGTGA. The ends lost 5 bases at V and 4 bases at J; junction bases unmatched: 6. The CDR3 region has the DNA TGTGCCAGCAGCCGGACAGGGAAGGGAGAGACCCAGTACTTC. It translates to CASSRTGKGETQYF.

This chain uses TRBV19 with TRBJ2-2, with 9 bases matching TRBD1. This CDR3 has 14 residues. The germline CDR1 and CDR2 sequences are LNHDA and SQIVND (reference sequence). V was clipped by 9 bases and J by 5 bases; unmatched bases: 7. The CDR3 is CASAGTGKTGELFF. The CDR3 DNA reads TGTGCCAGCGCCGGGACAGGGAAGACCGGGGAGCTGTTTTTT.

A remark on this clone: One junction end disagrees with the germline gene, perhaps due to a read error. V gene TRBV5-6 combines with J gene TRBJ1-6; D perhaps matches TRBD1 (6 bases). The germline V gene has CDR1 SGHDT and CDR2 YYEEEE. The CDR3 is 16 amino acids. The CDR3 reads CANSFGDQQGTSPLHF. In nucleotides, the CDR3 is TGTGCCAACAGCTTTGGTGACCAACAGGGTACCTCACCCCTCCACTTT.

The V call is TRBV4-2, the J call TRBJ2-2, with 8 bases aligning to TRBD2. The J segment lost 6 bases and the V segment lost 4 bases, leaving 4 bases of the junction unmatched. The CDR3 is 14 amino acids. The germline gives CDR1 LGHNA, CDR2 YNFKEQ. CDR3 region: CASSPQRGSGELFF. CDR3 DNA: TGTGCCAGCAGCCCCCAGCGGGGGTCCGGGGAGCTGTTTTTT.

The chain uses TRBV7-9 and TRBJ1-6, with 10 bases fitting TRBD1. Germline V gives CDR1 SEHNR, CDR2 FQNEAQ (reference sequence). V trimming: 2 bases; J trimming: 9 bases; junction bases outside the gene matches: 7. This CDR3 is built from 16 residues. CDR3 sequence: CASSLSDRGLGSPLHF. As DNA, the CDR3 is TGTGCCAGCAGCTTATCCGACAGGGGGCTCGGTTCACCCCTCCACTTT.

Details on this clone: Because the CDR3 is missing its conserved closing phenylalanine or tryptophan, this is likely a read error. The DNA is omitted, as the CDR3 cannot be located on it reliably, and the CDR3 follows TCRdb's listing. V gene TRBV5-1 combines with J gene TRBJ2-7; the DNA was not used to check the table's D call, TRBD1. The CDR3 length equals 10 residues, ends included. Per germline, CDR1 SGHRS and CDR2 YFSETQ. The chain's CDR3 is CASSGGLTGT.

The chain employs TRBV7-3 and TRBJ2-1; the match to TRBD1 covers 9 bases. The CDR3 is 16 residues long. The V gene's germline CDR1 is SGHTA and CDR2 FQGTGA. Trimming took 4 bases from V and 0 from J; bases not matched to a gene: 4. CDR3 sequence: CASSSRTGVSYNEQFF. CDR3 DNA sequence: TGTGCCAGCAGCTCGAGGACAGGGGTCTCCTACAATGAGCAGTTCTTC.

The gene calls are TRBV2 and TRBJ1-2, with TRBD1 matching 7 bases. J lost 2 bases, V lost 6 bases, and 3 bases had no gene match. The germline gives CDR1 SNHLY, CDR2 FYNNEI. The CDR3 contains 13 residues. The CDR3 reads CASSRDSNYGYTF. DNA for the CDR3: TGTGCCAGCAGCAGGGACAGCAACTATGGCTACACCTTC.